The source of this T cell receptor beta chain is a study of siplizumab effects on memory and regulatory T cells. This clone was found once. Its specificity is not known. The V and J ends lost 5 bases and 0 bases, in that order; junction bases with no gene match: 7. In germline, CDR1 is MNHEY, CDR2 SMNVEV (reference sequence). The CDR3 has 15 amino acids. Using immunoSEQ multiplex PCR, the repertoire was profiled, and TCRdb retains in-frame clones only, with some absent. Among roughly 68,000 clones listed, 95% to 98% were seen once. The study, taken as a whole, reports: Only a minority of proliferating CD4+ or CD8+ clones had an assignable naive or memory phenotype, with roughly 75-95% lacking one.

Three pairs of donors had their unstimulated naive, memory, effector memory and TEMRA subsets sequenced. The genes are TRBV27 and TRBJ2-7, with 7 bases lining up with TRBD2. Sequencing was carried out using naive CD8+ T cells sorted from blood. The source is a human donor in good health. CDR3 DNA: TGTGCCAGCAGTCCATGGGGGGGGAGCTCCTACGAGCAGTACTTC. Translation gives CASSPWGGSSYEQYF.